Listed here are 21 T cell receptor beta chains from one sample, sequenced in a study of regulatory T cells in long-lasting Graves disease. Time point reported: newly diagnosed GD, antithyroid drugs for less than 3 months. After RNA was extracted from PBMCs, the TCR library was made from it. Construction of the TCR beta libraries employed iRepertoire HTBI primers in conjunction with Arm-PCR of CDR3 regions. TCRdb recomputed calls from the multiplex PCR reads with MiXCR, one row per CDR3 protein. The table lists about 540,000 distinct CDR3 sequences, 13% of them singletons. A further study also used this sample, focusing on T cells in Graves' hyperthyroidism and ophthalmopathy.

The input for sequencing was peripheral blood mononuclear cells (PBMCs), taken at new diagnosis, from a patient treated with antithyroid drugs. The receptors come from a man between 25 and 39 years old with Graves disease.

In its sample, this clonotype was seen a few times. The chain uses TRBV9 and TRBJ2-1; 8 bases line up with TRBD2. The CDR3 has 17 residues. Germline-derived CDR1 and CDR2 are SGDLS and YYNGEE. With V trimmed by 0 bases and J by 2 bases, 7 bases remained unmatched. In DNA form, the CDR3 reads TGTGCCAGCAGCGTAGAGGAAGTAGCGGGGACCTACAATGAGCAGTTCTTC. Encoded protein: CASSVEEVAGTYNEQFF.

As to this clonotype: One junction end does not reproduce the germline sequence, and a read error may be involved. This chain's CDR3 is CTSSRDRGYEQYF. The DNA for the CDR3 is TGTACCAGCTCTAGAGACAGGGGCTACGAGCAGTACTTC. This rearrangement joins TRBV18 to TRBJ2-7; TRBD1 matches 8 bases. The germline CDR1 and CDR2 sequences are KGHSH and LQKENI. The length of the CDR3 is 13 residues.

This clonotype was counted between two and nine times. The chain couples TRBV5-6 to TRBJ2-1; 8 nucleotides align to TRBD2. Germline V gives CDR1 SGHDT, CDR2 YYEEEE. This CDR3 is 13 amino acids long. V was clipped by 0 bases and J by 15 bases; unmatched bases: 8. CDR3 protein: CASSLGPGREVFF. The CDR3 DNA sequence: TGTGCCAGCAGCTTGGGCCCGGGGCGGGAGGTGTTCTTC.

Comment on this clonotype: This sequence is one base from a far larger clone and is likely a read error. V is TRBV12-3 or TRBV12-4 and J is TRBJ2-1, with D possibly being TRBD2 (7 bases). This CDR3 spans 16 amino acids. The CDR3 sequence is CASSFLGEGVYNEQSF. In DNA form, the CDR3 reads TGTGCCAGCAGCTTCCTGGGGGAGGGGGTCTACAATGAGCAGTCCTTC.

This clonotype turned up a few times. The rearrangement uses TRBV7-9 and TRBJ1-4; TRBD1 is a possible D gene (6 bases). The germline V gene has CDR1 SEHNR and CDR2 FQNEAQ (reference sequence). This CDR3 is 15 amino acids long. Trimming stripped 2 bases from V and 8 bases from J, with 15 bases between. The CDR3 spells CASSLFGGEEEKLFF. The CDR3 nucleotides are TGTGCCAGCAGCTTATTCGGGGGCGAAGAGGAAAAACTGTTTTTT.

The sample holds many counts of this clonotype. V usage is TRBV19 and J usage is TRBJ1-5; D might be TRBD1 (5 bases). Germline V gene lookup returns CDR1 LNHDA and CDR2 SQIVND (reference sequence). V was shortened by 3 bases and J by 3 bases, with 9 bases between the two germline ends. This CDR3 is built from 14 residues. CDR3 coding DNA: TGTGCCAGTAGTATTTCAGGGCCCAATCAGCCCCAGCATTTT. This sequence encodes CASSISGPNQPQHF.

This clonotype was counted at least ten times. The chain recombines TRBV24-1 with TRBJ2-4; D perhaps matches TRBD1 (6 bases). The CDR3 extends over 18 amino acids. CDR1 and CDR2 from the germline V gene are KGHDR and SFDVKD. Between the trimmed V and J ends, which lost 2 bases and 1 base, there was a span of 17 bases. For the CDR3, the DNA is TGTGCCACCAGTGATTCTCGGAAGGGGGATTGGGCCAAAAACATTCAGTACTTC. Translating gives CATSDSRKGDWAKNIQYF.

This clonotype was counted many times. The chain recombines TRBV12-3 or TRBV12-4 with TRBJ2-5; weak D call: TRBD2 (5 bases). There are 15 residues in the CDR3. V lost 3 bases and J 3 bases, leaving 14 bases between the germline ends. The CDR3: CASSLGEGNEETQYF. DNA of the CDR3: TGTGCCAGCAGTTTGGGAGAGGGCAACGAAGAGACCCAGTACTTC.

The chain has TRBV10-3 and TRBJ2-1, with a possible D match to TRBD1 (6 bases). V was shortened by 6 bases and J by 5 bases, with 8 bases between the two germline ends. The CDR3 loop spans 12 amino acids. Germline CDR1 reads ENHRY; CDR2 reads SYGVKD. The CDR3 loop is CAIRDSHNEQFF. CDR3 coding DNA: TGTGCCATCAGGGACAGCCACAATGAGCAGTTCTTC.

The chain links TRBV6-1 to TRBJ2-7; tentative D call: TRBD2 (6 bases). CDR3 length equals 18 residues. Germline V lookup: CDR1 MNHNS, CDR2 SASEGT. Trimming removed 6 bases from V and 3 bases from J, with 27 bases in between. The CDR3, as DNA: TGTGCCAGCAGCCCCAGCGGGCCCGTAGAAAGGGGAAGCTACGAGCAGTACTTC. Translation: CASSPSGPVERGSYEQYF.

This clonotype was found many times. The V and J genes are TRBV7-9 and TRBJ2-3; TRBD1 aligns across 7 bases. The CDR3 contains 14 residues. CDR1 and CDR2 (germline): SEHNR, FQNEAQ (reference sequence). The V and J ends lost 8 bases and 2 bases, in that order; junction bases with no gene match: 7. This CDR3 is CASLNRGNTDTQYF. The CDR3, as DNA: TGTGCCAGCCTTAACAGGGGTAACACAGATACGCAGTATTTT.

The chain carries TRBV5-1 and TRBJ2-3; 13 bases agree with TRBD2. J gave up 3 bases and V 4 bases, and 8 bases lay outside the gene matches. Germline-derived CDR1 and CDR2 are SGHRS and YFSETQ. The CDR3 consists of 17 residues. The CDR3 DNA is TGCGCCAGCAGCCCCAATATACTAGCGGGGGGGACAGATACGCAGTATTTT. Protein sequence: CASSPNILAGGTDTQYF.

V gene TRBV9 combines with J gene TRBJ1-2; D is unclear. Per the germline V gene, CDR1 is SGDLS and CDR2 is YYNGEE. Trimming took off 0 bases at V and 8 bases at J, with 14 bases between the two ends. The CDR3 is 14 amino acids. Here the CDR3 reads CASSVGRGTSGYTF. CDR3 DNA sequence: TGTGCCAGCAGCGTAGGTCGGGGAACCTCCGGCTACACCTTC.

CDR3 loop: CSVYRTSGRAYNEQFF. CDR3 nucleotide sequence: TGCAGCGTCTACAGGACTAGCGGGAGGGCCTACAATGAGCAGTTCTTC. The chain joins TRBV29-1 to TRBJ2-1; 15 nucleotides line up with TRBD2. This CDR3 is built from 16 residues. The V and J ends lost 6 bases and 2 bases, in that order; junction bases with no gene match: 5. Per the germline V gene, CDR1 is SQVTM and CDR2 is ANQGSEA.

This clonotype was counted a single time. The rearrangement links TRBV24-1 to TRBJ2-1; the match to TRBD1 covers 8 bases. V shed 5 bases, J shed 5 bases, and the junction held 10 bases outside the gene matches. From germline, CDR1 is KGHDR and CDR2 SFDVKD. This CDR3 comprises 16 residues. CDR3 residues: CATSGTGKKVNNEQFF. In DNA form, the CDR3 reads TGTGCCACCAGTGGGACAGGGAAAAAAGTGAACAATGAGCAGTTCTTC.

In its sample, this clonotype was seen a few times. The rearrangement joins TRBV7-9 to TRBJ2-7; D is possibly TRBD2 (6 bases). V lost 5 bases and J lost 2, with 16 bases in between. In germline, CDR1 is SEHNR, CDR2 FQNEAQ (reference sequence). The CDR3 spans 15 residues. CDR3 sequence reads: CASSPPGLTAYEQYF. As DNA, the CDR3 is TGTGCCAGCAGCCCTCCGGGACTCACAGCCTACGAGCAGTACTTC.

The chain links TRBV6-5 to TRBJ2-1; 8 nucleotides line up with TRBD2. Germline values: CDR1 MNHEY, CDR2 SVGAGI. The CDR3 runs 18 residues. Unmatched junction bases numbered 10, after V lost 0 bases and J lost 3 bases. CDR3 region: CASSYSPPSAGGYNEQFF. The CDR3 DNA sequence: TGTGCCAGCAGTTACTCTCCCCCTTCTGCGGGAGGCTACAATGAGCAGTTCTTC.

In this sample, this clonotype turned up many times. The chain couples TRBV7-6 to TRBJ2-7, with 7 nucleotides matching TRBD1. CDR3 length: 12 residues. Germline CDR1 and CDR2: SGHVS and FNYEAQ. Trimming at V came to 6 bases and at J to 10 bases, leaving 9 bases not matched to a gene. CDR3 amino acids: CASSSDRFDQYF. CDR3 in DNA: TGTGCCAGCAGTTCGGACAGGTTCGATCAGTACTTC.

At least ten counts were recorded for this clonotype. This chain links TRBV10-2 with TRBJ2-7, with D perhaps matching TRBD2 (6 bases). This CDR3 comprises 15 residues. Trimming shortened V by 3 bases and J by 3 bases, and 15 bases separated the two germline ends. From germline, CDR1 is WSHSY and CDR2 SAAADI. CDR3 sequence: CASSDPGDPLYEQYF. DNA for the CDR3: TGCGCCAGCAGTGACCCGGGAGACCCCCTCTACGAGCAGTACTTC.

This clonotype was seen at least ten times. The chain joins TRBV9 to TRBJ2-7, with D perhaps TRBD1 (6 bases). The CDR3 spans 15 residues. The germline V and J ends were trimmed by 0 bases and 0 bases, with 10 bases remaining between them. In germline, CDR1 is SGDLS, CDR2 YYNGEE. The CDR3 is CASSVDGGGSYEQYF. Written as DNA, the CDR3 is TGTGCCAGCAGCGTAGATGGGGGCGGCTCCTACGAGCAGTACTTC.

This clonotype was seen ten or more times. CDR3 protein: CASSHGTGYSGANVLTF. Written as DNA, the CDR3 is TGTGCCAGCAGTCACGGGACAGGGTACTCTGGGGCCAACGTCCTGACTTTC. V usage is TRBV6-1 and J usage is TRBJ2-6, with TRBD1 matching over 9 bases. This CDR3 has 17 amino acids. The germline gives CDR1 MNHNS, CDR2 SASEGT. Trimming at V came to 5 bases and at J to 0 bases, leaving 5 bases not matched to a gene.